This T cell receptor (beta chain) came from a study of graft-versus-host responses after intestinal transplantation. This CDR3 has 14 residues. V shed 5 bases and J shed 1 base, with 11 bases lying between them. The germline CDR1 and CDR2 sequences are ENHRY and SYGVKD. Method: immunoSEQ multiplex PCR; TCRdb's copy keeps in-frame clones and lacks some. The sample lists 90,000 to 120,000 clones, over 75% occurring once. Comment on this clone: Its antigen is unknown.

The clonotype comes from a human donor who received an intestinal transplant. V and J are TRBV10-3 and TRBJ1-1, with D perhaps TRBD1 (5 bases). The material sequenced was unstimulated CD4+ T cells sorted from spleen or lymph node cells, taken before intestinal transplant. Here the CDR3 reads CAISTGPRNTEAFF. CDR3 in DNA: TGTGCCATCAGTACGGGGCCGCGGAACACTGAAGCTTTCTTT.